Listed below are T cell receptor beta chains from one sample, sequenced in a study of blood T cells in healthy people across ages. Each CDR3 protein gets one entry after TCRdb re-called the 5' RACE reads with MiXCR. The table records fewer than 800,000 distinct CDR3 sequences, approximately 29% of them present only once. Sequences were obtained from blood. These receptors were taken from a woman older than 75 in good health. CDR3s leave out the opening cysteine and the closing phenylalanine or tryptophan.

v_call	j_call	cdr3_aa
TRBV7-9	TRBJ2-6	ASSFGPTAGANVLT
TRBV27	TRBJ1-2	ASSLSGTDYGYT
TRBV29-1	TRBJ2-3	SVEDPIGGSTDTQY
TRBV12-3/TRBV12-4	TRBJ2-5	ASSLGQGIQETQY
TRBV6-1	TRBJ1-1	ASIGHSAEAF
TRBV11-2	TRBJ2-1	ASSLVLARGEQF
TRBV30	TRBJ1-1	AWSSTMLQGYTEAF
TRBV7-6	TRBJ2-1	ASSPQGYGQF
TRBV5-1	TRBJ1-4	ASRMGNGEREKLF
TRBV20-1	TRBJ2-1	SVGTNNEQF
TRBV19	TRBJ2-1	ASSVAREQF
TRBV24-1	TRBJ1-5	ATSDKGGYQPQH
TRBV11-2	TRBJ2-6	ASSFRGGLVLDNESSGANVLT
TRBV12-3/TRBV12-4	TRBJ2-5	ASSSVGRQETQY
TRBV7-2	TRBJ1-2	ASNLQGGAYGYT
TRBV12-3/TRBV12-4	TRBJ1-2	ASTHATGTRYT
TRBV7-2	TRBJ2-7	ASSLTRAGNEQY
TRBV5-1	TRBJ2-1	ASSTGLAGGDEQF
TRBV6-6	TRBJ1-6	ASSYYSDPPH
TRBV7-3	TRBJ2-3	ASSLTSSTDTQY
TRBV9	TRBJ2-7	ASSVGVAGISYEQY
TRBV30	TRBJ2-1	AWLRDRGPNEQF
TRBV5-6	TRBJ2-7	ANSLTGSSYEQY
TRBV9	TRBJ1-1	ASSVEINRDTEAF
TRBV5-1	TRBJ2-3	ASWEGATSTDTQY
TRBV7-2	TRBJ2-1	ASSPRPDNEQF
TRBV28	TRBJ2-3	ASSLTGTRANTQY
TRBV20-1	TRBJ1-1	SADRGMNTEAF
TRBV20-1	TRBJ2-5	SARKRSGGTQETQY
TRBV7-3	TRBJ1-6	ASSREGSYNSPLH
TRBV3-1	TRBJ2-5	ASNALGTQETQY
TRBV5-1	TRBJ2-3	ASTKATSTDTQY
TRBV12-3/TRBV12-4	TRBJ1-5	ASSLEGLFQGNQPQH
TRBV11-3	TRBJ2-1	ASSLGGGSGGAYNEQF
TRBV7-9	TRBJ1-4	ATGGHSEKLF
TRBV25-1	TRBJ1-4	ASSRGRGTNEKRF
TRBV9	TRBJ2-7	ASSVDETGDYEQY
TRBV27	TRBJ1-2	ASSLKPANYGYT
TRBV2	TRBJ2-1	ASSEGGTSGDLETQF
TRBV15	TRBJ2-7	ATRASGLSYEQY
TRBV7-3	TRBJ2-6	ASSRSGYTGANVLT
TRBV6-6	TRBJ2-1	ASSAGQSYYNEQF
TRBV7-4	TRBJ2-7	ASSFRRERSYEQY
TRBV20-1	TRBJ2-7	SASRDLGSYEQY
TRBV6-2/TRBV6-3	TRBJ2-2	ASSYGMNTGKLF